What follows are 4 T cell receptor beta chains derived from one specimen sequenced in a study of shared clonotypes between healthy human individuals. The assay was immunoSEQ multiplex PCR, and TCRdb's table has in-frame clones only and misses some. Among 2 million to 2.5 million clones listed, roughly 95% were seen once. Source material: naive CD4+ T cells sorted from blood. Noted subset: CD45RA+ positively selected. All receptors derive from a man younger than 30 in good health.

The chain joins TRBV5-1 to TRBJ1-6; D remains ambiguous. The CDR3 runs 15 residues. V lost 1 base to trimming and J lost 7 bases, with 12 bases between them. Germline-derived CDR1 and CDR2 are SGHRS and YFSETQ. The DNA of the CDR3 is TGCGCCAGCAGCTTGTTAGTGGGTGGGAATTCACCCCTCCACTTT. This encodes CASSLLVGGNSPLHF.

Comments on this clone: At the DNA level, this CDR3 is encoded by other sequences in the same sample as well. The chain recombines TRBV5-1 with TRBJ2-7; the D gene is possibly TRBD2 (5 bases). Trimming took 3 bases from V and 2 from J, leaving 9 bases between them. CDR3 size: 13 residues. Germline CDR1 reads SGHRS; CDR2 reads YFSETQ. DNA for the CDR3: TGCGCCAGCAGCTCCCCCGGGACCTACGAGCAGTACTTC. Protein product: CASSSPGTYEQYF.

This clone was counted between two and nine times. The rearrangement uses TRBV2 and TRBJ1-2; D is perhaps TRBD1 (5 bases). V was trimmed by 4 bases and J by 4 bases, leaving 13 bases between them. This CDR3 region has 14 residues. Germline CDR1 and CDR2: SNHLY and FYNNEI. CDR3 coding DNA: TGTGCCAGCAGTGGCAATCTTGGGGGCTATGGCTACACCTTC. This sequence encodes CASSGNLGGYGYTF.

The genes are TRBV18 and TRBJ2-3, with D possibly being TRBD1 or TRBD2 (5 bases each). The CDR3 contains 16 residues. Germline V gene lookup returns CDR1 KGHSH and CDR2 LQKENI. V dropped 6 bases and J dropped 2 bases, with 18 bases sitting between them. The CDR3 spells CASSPQRGVATDTQYF. For the CDR3, the DNA is TGTGCCAGCTCGCCCCAGAGGGGTGTCGCCACAGATACGCAGTATTTT.